This T cell receptor beta chain came from a study of post-analysis software for immune sequencing data. This clonotype was picked up one time. Its antigen remains unknown. Regarding the study as a whole: Five TRBV segments, including TRBV5-6, TRBV5-1 and TRBV20-1, were more frequent in patients than controls.

The CDR3 is 15 amino acids. Germline values: CDR1 SGHAT, CDR2 FQNNGV. Unique molecular identifiers were built into the TCR beta cDNA libraries. In TCRdb, the PCR reads were re-called with MiXCR into one record per CDR3 protein. This sample has hundreds of thousands of distinct CDR3 sequences, with roughly 27% found just once. This receptor was obtained from a girl aged 10 to 17 with multiple sclerosis. Material for sequencing was blood. The rearrangement links TRBV11-2 to TRBJ2-1, with TRBD2 as a possible D gene (5 bases). The J call may be mistaken, given a closer DNA end match to TRBJ2-7. CDR3 amino acids: CASSPRAGTYNEQYF. The CDR3 region has the DNA TGTGCCAGCAGCCCCCGGGCGGGTACCTACAATGAGCAGTACTTC.